One and the same sample provided the 29 T cell receptor beta chains below, sequenced in a study of Ad26.COV2.S vaccination and SARS-CoV-2 variants (dated by TCRdb to the early 2020s). The treatment or condition label for this specimen denotes: some 20 received Ad26.COV2.S at low or high dose, single or two shots; 5 received placebo; per-sample allocation not given. Repertoires of vaccine and placebo recipients were sequenced from samples collected on day 63 after the first injection. Receptor libraries were prepared by the immunoSEQ multiplex PCR assay. TCRdb limited this immuneACCESS table to in-frame rearrangements with V and J called. A share of clones is missing; checked studies link under half to unresolved V genes, and the rest is unexplained. The table for this sample lists 350,000 to 500,000 clones; over 75% of them were counted only once. The ten most abundant clones make up roughly an eighth of the sample.

The material sequenced was peripheral blood, taken in a trial of Ad26.COV2.S vaccine versus placebo. These receptors were obtained from a person aged 18 to 59 who received the Ad26.COV2.S COVID-19 vaccine or a placebo.

The chain links TRBV19 to TRBJ2-3; tentatively, D is TRBD1 or TRBD2 (5 bases each). The CDR3 has 16 amino acids. V shed 7 bases and J shed 0 bases, with 17 bases lying between them. CDR1 is LNHDA, CDR2 SQIVND, per germline (reference sequence). The CDR3 DNA reads as TGTGCCAGTACGCTGACCAGGGACCCTAGCACAGATACGCAGTATTTT. The encoded protein is CASTLTRDPSTDTQYF. Combining the CDR3 with reference TRBV19 and TRBJ2-3 gives the whole variable domain DGGITQSPKYLFRKEGQNVTLSCEQNLNHDAMYWYRQDPGQGLRLIYYSQIVNDFQKGDIAEGYSVSREKKESFPLTVTSAQKNPTAFYLCASTLTRDPSTDTQYFGPGTRLTVL.

The rearrangement uses TRBV28 and TRBJ2-1, with D maybe TRBD1 (5 bases). In germline, CDR1 is MDHEN, CDR2 SYDVKM. CDR3 size: 12 residues. V lost 6 bases and J lost 11, with 14 bases in between. CDR3 amino acids: CASSQGAIQQFF. CDR3 sequence (DNA): TGTGCCAGCAGCCAGGGCGCCATTCAGCAGTTCTTC.

The rearrangement uses TRBV9 and TRBJ2-7; possibly TRBD2 for D (6 bases). This CDR3 is built from 16 residues. Germline CDR1 is SGDLS and CDR2 is YYNGEE. The V end was cut by 0 bases, the J end by 4 bases, with 17 bases between. CDR3 loop: CASSVGGMGGTYEQYF. CDR3 bases: TGTGCCAGCAGCGTAGGAGGCATGGGCGGGACTTACGAGCAGTACTTC. Variable domain in full (rest from reference TRBV9 and TRBJ2-7): DSGVTQTPKHLITATGQRVTLRCSPRSGDLSVYWYQQSLDQGLQFLIQYYNGEERAKGNILERFSAQQFPDLHSELNLSSLELGDSALYFCASSVGGMGGTYEQYFGPGTRLTVT.

This chain uses TRBV20-1 with TRBJ2-7; D unclear. Germline CDR1 and CDR2: DFQATT and SNEGSKA (reference sequence). The germline V and J ends were trimmed by 3 bases and 4 bases, with 19 bases remaining between them. The CDR3 is 15 amino acids. CDR3 amino acids: CSASLPVRARYEQYF. DNA for the CDR3: TGCAGTGCTAGTCTTCCGGTACGGGCTAGGTACGAGCAGTACTTC.

The gene calls are TRBV10-2 and TRBJ2-3, with 8 bases lining up with TRBD1. V was pared by 3 bases and J by 7 bases, with 3 bases of the junction left unmatched. Germline lookup yields CDR1 WSHSY and CDR2 SAAADI. The CDR3 loop spans 13 amino acids. The CDR3 is CASSEQGDNTQYF. DNA of the CDR3: TGCGCCAGCAGTGAACAGGGGGATAATACGCAGTATTTT.

The genes are TRBV5-5 and TRBJ2-2; D is possibly TRBD2 (6 bases). Trimming cost V 4 bases and J 8 bases, with 12 bases left between them. Germline CDR1 and CDR2: SGHKS and YYEKEE (reference sequence). This CDR3 is 13 amino acids long. The CDR3 DNA reads as TGTGCCAGCAGCCCGACTAGGTCGGGGGAGCTGTTTTTT. Residues: CASSPTRSGELFF.

This sequence joins TRBV19 and TRBJ2-7, with 9 bases that match TRBD2. The CDR3 consists of 14 residues. Trimming at V came to 5 bases and at J to 3 bases, leaving 5 bases not matched to a gene. The V gene's germline CDR1 is LNHDA and CDR2 SQIVND (reference sequence). The CDR3 sequence: CASSPGLAVYEQYF. The CDR3 coding sequence is TGTGCCAGTAGTCCGGGACTAGCCGTCTACGAGCAGTACTTC.

The J gene is TRBJ2-2, the V gene TRBV2; 7 bases fit TRBD1. CDR1 and CDR2 from the germline V gene are SNHLY and FYNNEI. Losses at the gene ends were 5 bases for V and 8 bases for J; bases not matched to a gene: 8. This CDR3 is 14 amino acids long. CDR3 sequence: CASSYDRVGGELFF. The CDR3 coding sequence is TGTGCCAGCAGTTATGACAGGGTCGGTGGGGAGCTGTTTTTT.

The rearrangement joins TRBV3-1 (or the pseudogene TRBV3-2) to TRBJ1-6; 7 nucleotides match TRBD1. CDR1 and CDR2 (germline): LGHDT, YNNKEL (reference sequence). This CDR3 is 20 amino acids long. Losses at the gene ends were 0 bases for V and 1 base for J; bases not matched to a gene: 12. In DNA, the CDR3 is TGTGCCAGCAGCCAAGATCTGGCAGGGGGAACGGGGTCCTATAATTCACCCCTCCACTTT. This codes for CASSQDLAGGTGSYNSPLHF.

Only one count was recorded for this clone. The V and J genes are TRBV5-8 and TRBJ2-5; 7 bases fit TRBD1. Trimming took 0 bases from V and 4 from J; bases not matched to a gene: 15. Germline assignment: CDR1 SGHTS and CDR2 YDEGEE. The length of the CDR3 is 18 residues. The CDR3 sequence is CASSLVGRVGQEAETQYF. As DNA, the CDR3 is TGTGCCAGCAGCTTGGTGGGGCGGGTTGGACAGGAGGCAGAGACCCAGTACTTC.

This sequence joins TRBV3-1 (or the pseudogene TRBV3-2) and TRBJ2-7; 8 positions agree with TRBD2. With V trimmed by 4 bases and J by 0 bases, 2 bases remained unmatched. The germline CDR1 and CDR2 sequences are LGHDT and YNNKEL (reference sequence). The CDR3 runs 14 residues. CDR3 sequence (DNA): TGTGCCAGCAGCCGCGGGAGGAGCTCCTACGAGCAGTACTTC. Its protein is CASSRGRSSYEQYF.

The chain recombines TRBV7-6 with TRBJ2-7; D gene ambiguous. The CDR3 is 14 residues long. The ends were cut back, 1 base at V and 0 bases at J, with 7 bases in the middle. Germline lookup yields CDR1 SGHVS and CDR2 FNYEAQ. CDR3 nucleotide sequence: TGTGCCAGCAGCTTAGGTCGTCCCTCCTACGAGCAGTACTTC. Its protein product is CASSLGRPSYEQYF.

CDR3 bases: TGTGCCAGCACGAGGGCGGGCGAGCAGTACTTC. Translation: CASTRAGEQYF. The chain has TRBV6-5 and TRBJ2-7; D may be TRBD2 (5 bases). Germline V gene lookup returns CDR1 MNHEY and CDR2 SVGAGI. V lost 7 bases and J lost 6, with 10 bases in between. The CDR3 length is 11 residues.

This rearrangement joins TRBV2 to TRBJ1-4; TRBD1 matches at 11 bases. The CDR3 is 14 amino acids. The V gene's germline CDR1 is SNHLY and CDR2 FYNNEI. Trimming removed 6 bases from V and 8 bases from J; junction bases left unmatched: 5. The CDR3 region is CASRRTGGREKLFF. The CDR3 nucleotides are TGTGCCAGCAGGAGGACAGGGGGCAGGGAAAAACTGTTTTTT.

The rearrangement joins TRBV27 to TRBJ2-1; TRBD2 matches 8 bases. Germline CDR1 and CDR2: MNHEY and SMNVEV (reference sequence). This CDR3 contains 14 residues. After removal of 4 bases from V and 6 bases from J, the junction contained 5 bases not matched to a gene. The CDR3 sequence: CASSSGTRSNEQFF. CDR3 coding DNA: TGTGCCAGCAGTTCCGGGACTAGAAGCAATGAGCAGTTCTTC.

This CDR3 reads CASSPRDPSEGAQYF. DNA of the CDR3: TGTGCCAGCTCACCCAGGGACCCCTCTGAAGGCGCCCAGTACTTC. The rearrangement uses TRBV18 and TRBJ2-5; the D gene could be TRBD1 or TRBD2 (5 bases each). Trimming pared 3 bases from V and 9 bases from J, leaving 20 bases between. CDR3 length: 15 residues. Germline V CDR1 and CDR2: KGHSH, LQKENI.

The gene calls are TRBV6-5 and TRBJ2-3; either TRBD1 or TRBD2 may supply D (5 bases each). CDR3 length: 15 residues. V was trimmed by 0 bases and J by 1 base, leaving 8 bases between them. Germline V lookup: CDR1 MNHEY, CDR2 SVGAGI. The CDR3 bases are TGTGCCAGCAGTTACTCGGGGCGGGGCACAGATACGCAGTATTTT. Residues: CASSYSGRGTDTQYF.

The rearrangement links TRBV6-1 to TRBJ1-1, with D possibly being TRBD1 (6 bases). CDR1 is MNHNS and CDR2 is SASEGT in the germline V gene. The CDR3 has 15 amino acids. V gave up 2 bases and J gave up 1 base, with 11 bases separating them. The CDR3 nucleotides are TGTGCCAGCAGTGAATTAAGGGGGTGGAACACTGAAGCTTTCTTT. This translates into CASSELRGWNTEAFF.

The rearrangement links TRBV10-3 to TRBJ2-2; 8 bases are a match to TRBD1. The V gene end was trimmed by 4 bases and the J gene end by 6 bases; junction bases not matched to a gene: 4. The CDR3 has 14 amino acids. CDR1 and CDR2 from the germline V gene are ENHRY and SYGVKD. DNA of the CDR3: TGTGCCATCAGTGGGACAGGGCGGGCCGGGGAGCTGTTTTTT. This gives the protein CAISGTGRAGELFF.

The rearrangement links TRBV7-8 to TRBJ2-1; 13 bases map to TRBD2. The CDR3 is 16 residues long. CDR1 and CDR2 from the germline V gene are SGHVS and FQNEAQ. The junction had 5 bases not matched to a gene; V was cut back by 2 bases and J by 7 bases. In DNA, the CDR3 is TGTGCCAGCAGCTTATTAGGACTAGCGGGAGTGAATGAGCAGTTCTTC. Protein sequence: CASSLLGLAGVNEQFF.

This clone appeared a single time. The chain has TRBV13 and TRBJ2-3, with a weak D call TRBD1 (5 bases). V lost 5 bases to trimming and J lost 3 bases, with 12 bases between them. The CDR3 sequence is 14 residues long. Germline-derived CDR1 and CDR2 are PRHDT and FYEKMQ (reference sequence). CDR3 sequence: CASSPGFGTDTQYF. CDR3 DNA: TGTGCCAGCAGCCCAGGGTTTGGGACAGATACGCAGTATTTT. The whole variable domain, filled in from reference TRBV13 and TRBJ2-3, reads AAGVIQSPRHLIKEKRETATLKCYPIPRHDTVYWYQQGPGQDPQFLISFYEKMQSDKGSIPDRFSAQQFSDYHSELNMSSLELGDSALYFCASSPGFGTDTQYFGPGTRLTVL.

This clone appeared a single time. The chain combines TRBV6-5 with TRBJ2-7; 8 bases match TRBD1. The CDR3 sequence is 15 residues long. Per the germline V gene, CDR1 is MNHEY and CDR2 is SVGAGI. V gave up 0 bases and J gave up 1 base; unmatched junction bases: 2. Written as DNA, the CDR3 is TGTGCCAGCAGTTACTCGAGACAGGGGTCCTACGAGCAGTACTTC. Translating it yields CASSYSRQGSYEQYF.

In regard to this clone: This CDR3 is also generated by other DNA sequences in the sample. V gene TRBV7-9 combines with J gene TRBJ2-2; D unclear. With 3 bases removed from V and 4 bases from J, the gap between germline ends came to 3 bases. From germline, CDR1 is SEHNR and CDR2 FQNEAQ (reference sequence). This CDR3 has 12 residues. The CDR3 region is CASSFITGELFF. CDR3 coding DNA: TGTGCCAGCAGCTTTATCACCGGGGAGCTGTTTTTT. Filled out from reference TRBV7-9 and TRBJ2-2, the complete variable domain reads DTGVSQNPRHKITKRGQNVTFRCDPISEHNRLYWYRQTLGQGPEFLTYFQNEAQLEKSRLLSDRFSAERPKGSFSTLEIQRTEQGDSAMYLCASSFITGELFFGEGSRLTVL.

This chain links TRBV19 with TRBJ1-1; D is unresolved. Trimming cost V 10 bases and J 1 base, with 10 bases left between them. Germline assignment: CDR1 LNHDA and CDR2 SQIVND (reference sequence). The CDR3 length is 12 residues. This CDR3 is CATTSANTEAFF. The CDR3 bases are TGTGCCACTACCTCCGCGAACACTGAAGCTTTCTTT.

The rearrangement joins TRBV5-4 to TRBJ2-2; 7 bases fit TRBD1. In germline, CDR1 is SGHNT, CDR2 YYREEE (reference sequence). The CDR3 has 14 amino acids. J lost 7 bases, V lost 10 bases, and 13 bases had no gene match. Written as DNA, the CDR3 is TGTGCCGTTGGAAGGGACAGCTTTGGCGGGGAGCTGTTTTTT. Translated: CAVGRDSFGGELFF. Drawing the rest from reference TRBV5-4 and TRBJ2-2, the complete variable domain is ETGVTQSPTHLIKTRGQQVTLRCSSQSGHNTVSWYQQALGQGPQFIFQYYREEENGRGNFPPRFSGLQFPNYSSELNVNALELDDSALYLCAVGRDSFGGELFFGEGSRLTVL.

There are a few counts of this clone. CDR3: CASSLDGWGDTGELFF. The CDR3 region has the DNA TGTGCCAGCAGCTTAGATGGCTGGGGGGACACCGGGGAGCTGTTTTTT. The chain employs TRBV7-6 and TRBJ2-2; D perhaps matches TRBD2 (6 bases). Germline assignment: CDR1 SGHVS and CDR2 FNYEAQ. The CDR3 extends over 16 amino acids. V lost 1 base, J lost 3 bases, and 12 bases lay in between.

This clone came up a few times. J is TRBJ1-5 and V is TRBV29-1; D ambiguous. Trimming left V 1 base short and J 4 bases short, with 17 bases between. CDR1 is SQVTM and CDR2 is ANQGSEA in the germline V gene. The CDR3 has 16 residues. CDR3 in DNA: TGCAGCGTTGAAGTCGGAAGTCCGGGCGGGAATCAGCCCCAGCATTTT. Encoded protein: CSVEVGSPGGNQPQHF.

The rearrangement joins TRBV28 to TRBJ2-7; D might be TRBD2 (6 bases). The CDR3 extends over 14 amino acids. From germline, CDR1 is MDHEN and CDR2 SYDVKM. V was shortened by 4 bases and J by 5 bases, with 15 bases between the two germline ends. The CDR3 nucleotides read TGTGCCAGCAGTTCACCGGGACTCGGGAACGAGCAGTACTTC. It is translated as CASSSPGLGNEQYF.

Only one count was recorded for this clone. The V and J genes are TRBV7-3 and TRBJ2-1; 8 bases match TRBD2. J gave up 6 bases and V 4 bases, and 8 bases lay outside the gene matches. The germline V gene encodes CDR1 SGHTA and CDR2 FQGTGA. CDR3 size: 15 residues. The CDR3 nucleotides are TGTGCCAGCAGCTCTCCCGGGACTAGTACCAATGAGCAGTTCTTC. Its translation is CASSSPGTSTNEQFF.